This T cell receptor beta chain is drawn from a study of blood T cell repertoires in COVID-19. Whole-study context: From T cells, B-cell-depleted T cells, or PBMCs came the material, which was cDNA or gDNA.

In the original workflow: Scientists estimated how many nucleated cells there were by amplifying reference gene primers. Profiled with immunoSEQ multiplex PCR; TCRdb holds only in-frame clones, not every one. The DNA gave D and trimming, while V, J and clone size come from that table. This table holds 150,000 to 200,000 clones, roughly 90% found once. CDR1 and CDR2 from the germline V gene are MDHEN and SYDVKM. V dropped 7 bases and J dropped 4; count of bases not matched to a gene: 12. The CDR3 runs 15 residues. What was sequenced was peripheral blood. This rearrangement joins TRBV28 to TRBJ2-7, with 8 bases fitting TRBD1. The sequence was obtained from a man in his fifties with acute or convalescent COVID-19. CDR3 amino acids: CASNLITGGLYEQYF. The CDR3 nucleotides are TGTGCCAGCAACCTCATCACAGGGGGTTTGTACGAGCAGTACTTC.